Listed here are 16 T cell receptor beta chains from one sample, sequenced in a study of early T cells in non-severe SARS-CoV-2 infection. TCRdb analysed the 5' RACE reads with MiXCR anew, one entry per CDR3 protein. This sample carries about 41,000 distinct CDR3 sequences, approximately 10% of them seen once, and the ten largest clones take 8% to 10%. Sequencing was carried out using whole blood. These receptors all come from an adult who was a healthcare worker with PCR-confirmed SARS-CoV-2 infection or an uninfected control (not recorded which).

The table lists this clonotype with many counts. The chain is built from TRBV5-6 and TRBJ2-7, with D perhaps TRBD1 (5 bases). The CDR3 has 13 amino acids. Germline V CDR1 and CDR2: SGHDT, YYEEEE. Trimming pared 4 bases from V and 3 bases from J, leaving 11 bases between. The CDR3 nucleotides read TGTGCCAGCAGCCCTCAGGGTTTCTACGAGCAGTACTTC. It codes for CASSPQGFYEQYF.

This clonotype was counted only a few times. The chain employs TRBV19 and TRBJ2-2; D is perhaps TRBD1 or TRBD2 (5 bases each). Germline V gene sequence: CDR1 LNHDA, CDR2 SQIVND (reference sequence). V was cut by 0 bases and J by 7 bases, with 21 bases left in between. This CDR3 comprises 18 residues. The CDR3 DNA reads TGTGCCAGTAGTATAGATAGAGAGGGGCCACCGGTGATCGGGGAGCTGTTTTTT. This sequence encodes CASSIDREGPPVIGELFF.

The CDR3 coding sequence is TGTGCCAGCAGCCTGACAGGGCCGATGGGCTATGGCTACACCTTC. As protein: CASSLTGPMGYGYTF. The chain couples TRBV12-3 or TRBV12-4 to TRBJ1-2; 7 bases match TRBD1. V was clipped by 6 bases and J by 4 bases; unmatched bases: 11. The CDR3 contains 15 residues.

V gene TRBV12-3 or TRBV12-4 combines with J gene TRBJ1-4, with 9 bases fitting TRBD1. V was pared by 6 bases and J by 4 bases, with 3 bases of the junction left unmatched. CDR3 length equals 14 residues. The CDR3 DNA sequence: TGTGCCAGCAGAACGACAGGGGGTAATGAAAAACTGTTTTTT. This gives the protein CASRTTGGNEKLFF.

This clonotype has ten or more counts. This sequence joins TRBV2 and TRBJ2-1; D unresolved. V was clipped by 7 bases and J by 5 bases, with 6 bases between them. The length of the CDR3 is 11 residues. Germline V gives CDR1 SNHLY, CDR2 FYNNEI. In DNA, the CDR3 is TGTGCCAGCACGGTGAACAATGAGCAGTTCTTC. Residues: CASTVNNEQFF.

About this clonotype: One base away lies a much larger clone, so this may be a sequencing read error. CDR3 nucleotide sequence: TGTGCCAGCAGCTTAGCCGCAGGGGGTCATGGCACAGATACGCTGTATTTT. Protein product: CASSLAAGGHGTDTLYF. The gene calls are TRBV11-2 and TRBJ2-3; TRBD1 aligns across 7 bases. The CDR3 has 17 residues. Germline CDR1 is SGHAT and CDR2 is FQNNGV.

As concerns this clonotype: This sequence may be a read error, since a much larger clone differs from it by one base. The chain employs TRBV28 and TRBJ1-6, with TRBD1 as a possible D gene (5 bases). Per the germline V gene, CDR1 is MDHEN and CDR2 is SYDVKM. There are 15 residues in the CDR3. V was shortened by 2 bases and J by 2 bases, with 7 bases between the two germline ends. The CDR3 loop reads CASSLDSTYNSPLHF. CDR3 bases: TGTGCCAGCAGTTTAGACAGCACCTATAATTCACCCCTCCACTTT.

This clonotype showed up just a few times. The chain combines TRBV7-8 with TRBJ2-1; D perhaps matches TRBD1 (6 bases). This CDR3 has 16 residues. The ends were cut back, 2 bases at V and 3 bases at J, with 14 bases in the middle. The germline CDR1 and CDR2 sequences are SGHVS and FQNEAQ. DNA of the CDR3: TGTGCCAGCAGCTTAACAACAGGGATCATCTACAATGAGCAGTTCTTC. Translating gives CASSLTTGIIYNEQFF.

The gene calls are TRBV30 and TRBJ2-7; D gene unclear. CDR3 length: 12 amino acids. The ends were cut back, 2 bases at V and 2 bases at J, with 7 bases in the middle. Germline loops: CDR1 GTSNPN, CDR2 SVGIG (reference sequence). In DNA form, the CDR3 reads TGTGCCTGGAGTCGCTCCACCTACGAGCAGTACTTC. This codes for CAWSRSTYEQYF.

This clonotype occurred a few times. The chain couples TRBV3-1 to TRBJ2-2, with TRBD1 matching over 7 bases. The CDR3 has 16 residues. Germline CDR1 is LGHDT and CDR2 is YNNKEL (reference sequence). Trimming took 4 bases from V and 2 from J; bases not matched to a gene: 7. The CDR3 protein is CASSLTGTANTGELFF. The CDR3 nucleotides read TGTGCCAGCAGCCTAACCGGGACAGCTAACACCGGGGAGCTGTTTTTT. Based on the CDR3 plus reference TRBV3-1 and TRBJ2-2, the full variable domain is DTAVSQTPKYLVTQMGNDKSIKCEQNLGHDTMYWYKQDSKKFLKIMFSYNNKELIINETVPNRFSPKSPDKAHLNLHINSLELGDSAVYFCASSLTGTANTGELFFGEGSRLTVL.

This clonotype was observed at least ten times. The CDR3 here is CASSFYYGTSGGSSTDTQYF. The DNA for the CDR3 is TGTGCCAGCAGCTTCTACTATGGGACTAGCGGGGGTTCTAGCACAGATACGCAGTATTTT. V and J are TRBV7-9 and TRBJ2-3, with TRBD2 matching over 14 bases. The CDR3 sequence is 20 residues long. Losses at the gene ends were 3 bases for V and 0 bases for J; bases not matched to a gene: 11. In germline, CDR1 is SEHNR, CDR2 FQNEAQ (reference sequence).

As for this clonotype: This may come from a read error, since a much larger clone is one base off. The rearrangement links TRBV29-1 to TRBJ1-4, with D possibly TRBD1 on 6 matching bases. Germline V gene data show CDR1 as SQVTM and CDR2 as ANQGSEA. This CDR3 has 12 amino acids. CDR3 loop: CSANRDNEKLYF. CDR3 DNA sequence: TGCAGCGCCAACAGGGATAATGAAAAACTGTATTTT.

This clonotype was picked up many times. This sequence joins TRBV11-2 and TRBJ2-1; D is possibly TRBD1 (5 bases). The germline gives CDR1 SGHAT, CDR2 FQNNGV. This CDR3 contains 15 residues. V dropped 5 bases and J dropped 4 bases, with 15 bases sitting between them. In DNA form, the CDR3 reads TGTGCCAGCAGCCAGGTAACAGGAACTTACAATGAGCAGTTCTTC. This codes for CASSQVTGTYNEQFF.

This clonotype occurred many times. The chain uses TRBV7-2 and TRBJ1-5; TRBD1 matches 10 bases. V lost 0 bases, J lost 2 bases, and 1 base stayed unmatched. The germline CDR1 and CDR2 sequences are SGHTA and FQGNSA. This CDR3 is built from 16 residues. Here the CDR3 reads CASSLAGQGGNQPQHF. CDR3 in DNA: TGTGCCAGCAGCTTAGCCGGACAGGGGGGCAATCAGCCCCAGCATTTT.

About this clonotype: An end of the junction differs from the germline gene, which may be a read error. This sequence joins TRBV6-1 and TRBJ1-5; 8 bases map to TRBD1. This CDR3 is 15 amino acids long. Germline CDR1 is MNHNS and CDR2 is SASEGT. The DNA for the CDR3 is TGTACCAGCAGCGGGGACAGGCTTGGCAATCAGCCCCAGCATTTT. Its protein product is CTSSGDRLGNQPQHF.

The gene calls are TRBV7-9 and TRBJ1-2, with 9 bases matching TRBD1. The CDR3 covers 18 residues. The trim removed 5 bases at V and 1 base at J, leaving 14 bases unmatched. Per the germline V gene, CDR1 is SEHNR and CDR2 is FQNEAQ (reference sequence). CDR3 nucleotides: TGTGCCAGCAGCGCCCCCAGCCGGGACAGGGATGGTAACTATGGCTACACCTTC. Amino acids: CASSAPSRDRDGNYGYTF.